The present T cell receptor beta chain was sequenced within a study of blood T cell repertoires in COVID-19. Study at large: Researchers got acute and convalescent COVID-19 samples from the United States, Italy and Spain. PBMCs, B-cell-depleted T cells, or T cells provided the cDNA or gDNA that made up the material.

The CDR3 extends over 12 amino acids. The germline V and J ends were trimmed by 2 bases and 10 bases, with 9 bases remaining between them. The germline CDR1 and CDR2 sequences are SGHKS and YYEKEE (reference sequence). As processed by the authors: Amplifying reference gene primers gave estimates of nucleated cell counts. Sequencing used immunoSEQ multiplex PCR; TCRdb keeps in-frame clones, though not all of them. V and J calls plus clone size are reproduced from that table; the DNA served to infer D and trimming. The table lists under 75,000 clones, 90% of them singletons. Sequencing was performed on peripheral blood. The sequence was obtained from a man aged 60-69 years with active COVID-19. The rearrangement joins TRBV5-5 to TRBJ1-4, with D unclear. The chain's CDR3 is CASSLTEGKLFF. As DNA, the CDR3 is TGTGCCAGCAGCTTAACCGAGGGAAAACTGTTTTTT.